The next 21 T cell receptor beta chains were all read from a single sample in a study of T-cell reconstitution after alpha-beta-depleted transplantation in children. It was with unique molecular identifiers that the TCRbeta library was prepared. Each CDR3 protein is one row after TCRdb ran MiXCR on the PCR reads. Of some 95,000 distinct CDR3 sequences listed, 23% are singletons. The sequences come from PBMCs, collected before TCRalphabeta/CD19-depleted stem cell transplant. The receptor source for this set is a boy aged 2 to 9 with acute lymphoblastic leukemia, due to receive a stem cell transplant.

This clonotype occurred many times. V is TRBV27 and J is TRBJ2-1; 8 nucleotides agree with TRBD2. Germline V gene sequence: CDR1 MNHEY, CDR2 SMNVEV (reference sequence). This CDR3 region has 14 residues. V was clipped by 6 bases and J by 2 bases; unmatched bases: 3. The CDR3 coding sequence is TGTGCCAGCAGAACAGCGGGGGCCTACAATGAGCAGTTCTTC. Protein: CASRTAGAYNEQFF.

The V and J genes are TRBV7-2 and TRBJ2-7; D is undetermined. Trimming took off 1 base at V and 5 bases at J, with 9 bases between the two ends. The CDR3 extends over 13 amino acids. CDR1 is SGHTA and CDR2 is FQGNSA in the germline V gene. The DNA of the CDR3 is TGTGCCAGCAGCTTAGATTTCATTGACGAGCAGTACTTC. This encodes CASSLDFIDEQYF.

Ten or more counts support this clonotype. The chain couples TRBV18 to TRBJ2-1; 7 bases map to TRBD2. The CDR3 contains 17 residues. The ends lost 3 bases at V and 0 bases at J; junction bases unmatched: 8. Germline V lookup: CDR1 KGHSH, CDR2 LQKENI. CDR3 in amino acids: CASSPVQGLSSYNEQFF. The CDR3 DNA reads TGTGCCAGCTCACCGGTTCAGGGACTAAGCTCCTACAATGAGCAGTTCTTC.

The chain has TRBV5-1 and TRBJ2-5; TRBD2 matches at 9 bases. This CDR3 spans 15 amino acids. Germline V gene lookup returns CDR1 SGHRS and CDR2 YFSETQ. V gave up 5 bases and J gave up 5 bases; unmatched junction bases: 10. The chain's CDR3 is CASRTSGGAWETQYF. The CDR3 bases are TGCGCCAGCAGGACTAGCGGAGGGGCCTGGGAGACCCAGTACTTC.

This clonotype was seen more than once but under ten times. The chain uses TRBV5-8 and TRBJ1-5; 9 nucleotides match TRBD1. The CDR3 sequence is 15 residues long. In germline, CDR1 is SGHTS, CDR2 YDEGEE. V gave up 1 base and J gave up 3 bases; unmatched junction bases: 2. The CDR3 spells CASSLTGGFNQPQHF. The CDR3 region has the DNA TGTGCCAGCAGCTTGACAGGGGGCTTCAATCAGCCCCAGCATTTT.

This clonotype was picked up many times. The chain has TRBV7-6 and TRBJ2-5; TRBD2 is a possible D gene (6 bases). Trimming stripped 4 bases from V and 5 bases from J, with 20 bases between. Germline-derived CDR1 and CDR2 are SGHVS and FNYEAQ. This CDR3 is 16 amino acids long. The CDR3 spells CASSSVSGTGQETQYF. CDR3 coding DNA: TGTGCCAGCAGCTCCGTCTCAGGGACTGGGCAGGAGACCCAGTACTTC.

The CDR3 sequence: CSVQRGLNTEAFF. As DNA, the CDR3 is TGCAGCGTTCAAAGGGGGTTGAACACTGAAGCTTTCTTT. The chain carries TRBV29-1 and TRBJ1-1; possible D gene TRBD1, 6 bases. V shed 5 bases and J shed 0 bases, with 10 bases lying between them. The CDR3 loop spans 13 amino acids. The germline CDR1 and CDR2 sequences are SQVTM and ANQGSEA.

This clonotype came up many times. CDR3 nucleotide sequence: TGCGCCAGCAGCGAGCTAGGAGCGAACACCGGGGAGCTGTTTTTT. It yields the protein CASSELGANTGELFF. V is TRBV5-1 and J is TRBJ2-2; no definite D call. The CDR3 is made up of 15 amino acids. CDR1 and CDR2 (germline): SGHRS, YFSETQ. Trimming left V 4 bases short and J 0 bases short, with 10 bases between.

This sequence joins TRBV20-1 and TRBJ2-2, with no clear D. Germline V gives CDR1 DFQATT, CDR2 SNEGSKA (reference sequence). Trimming took off 5 bases at V and 7 bases at J, with 17 bases between the two ends. This CDR3 contains 14 residues. The CDR3 loop reads CSAEPFGEGGELFF. CDR3 nucleotides: TGCAGTGCTGAACCCTTTGGGGAAGGCGGGGAGCTGTTTTTT.

The genes are TRBV10-2 and TRBJ2-2, with D possibly matching TRBD2 (5 bases). The germline V gene has CDR1 WSHSY and CDR2 SAAADI. The CDR3 has 13 amino acids. V lost 7 bases and J 1 base, leaving 7 bases between the germline ends. The DNA for the CDR3 is TGCGCCAGCACGAGCGGGAACACCGGGGAGCTGTTTTTT. Translation: CASTSGNTGELFF.

The chain recombines TRBV7-9 with TRBJ2-1; TRBD2 might be the D (5 bases). The ends were cut back, 2 bases at V and 6 bases at J, with 14 bases in the middle. The germline V gene has CDR1 SEHNR and CDR2 FQNEAQ (reference sequence). This CDR3 contains 15 residues. Written as DNA, the CDR3 is TGTGCCAGCAGCTTATCGGAGGTTAACAGCAATGAGCAGTTCTTC. Translation: CASSLSEVNSNEQFF.

V is TRBV20-1 and J is TRBJ2-3; D ambiguous. Germline V gives CDR1 DFQATT, CDR2 SNEGSKA (reference sequence). V shed 6 bases and J shed 0 bases, with 13 bases lying between them. This CDR3 comprises 14 residues. The CDR3 spells CSAPRTLSTDTQYF. In DNA form, the CDR3 reads TGCAGTGCGCCTAGGACCCTTAGCACAGATACGCAGTATTTT.

On this clonotype itself: One end of the junction is discordant with germline, which a read error may explain. This chain joins TRBV12-5 and TRBJ1-5; no firm D call. Germline CDR1 and CDR2: LGHNT and FRNRAP. This CDR3 has 15 residues. The CDR3 protein is CASGAPDHGKQPQHF. CDR3 sequence (DNA): TGTGCTAGTGGTGCCCCCGACCATGGCAAGCAGCCCCAGCATTTT.

Only a few counts were recorded for this clonotype. The chain uses TRBV7-9 and TRBJ1-2, with a possible D match to TRBD1 (5 bases). Germline V CDR1 and CDR2: SEHNR, FQNEAQ (reference sequence). V lost 5 bases, J lost 3 bases, and 10 bases lay in between. There are 13 residues in the CDR3. The CDR3 DNA reads as TGTGCCAGCAGCCCGGACACCGACTATGGCTACACCTTC. Residues: CASSPDTDYGYTF.

This clonotype was found a few times. The chain joins TRBV20-1 to TRBJ2-7, with 9 positions matching TRBD2. The CDR3 contains 14 residues. CDR1 is DFQATT and CDR2 is SNEGSKA in the germline V gene (reference sequence). Trimming removed 4 bases from V and 2 bases from J; junction bases left unmatched: 6. The CDR3, as DNA: TGCAGTGCTACGACTAGCGGAAAAACCTACGAGCAGTACTTC. Protein product: CSATTSGKTYEQYF.

This clonotype was recorded at least ten times. The DNA for the CDR3 is TGTGCCAGCAGTTTGTCCGGGAAGGGAGACACTGAAGCTTTCTTT. It specifies CASSLSGKGDTEAFF. The genes are TRBV12-3 or TRBV12-4 and TRBJ1-1; D not certain. This CDR3 has 15 residues. Trimming removed 3 bases at V and 3 bases at J, with 14 bases between.

This clonotype has a handful of counts. The chain's CDR3 is CASRVGGSMETQYF. The CDR3 DNA follows: TGTGCCAGCAGAGTTGGCGGGAGTATGGAGACCCAGTACTTC. The chain recombines TRBV12-3 or TRBV12-4 with TRBJ2-5; the match to TRBD2 covers 7 bases. This CDR3 comprises 14 residues. With 6 bases clipped from V and 5 bases from J, the junction kept 9 bases outside the gene matches.

This clonotype has just a few counts. The chain joins TRBV6-2 or TRBV6-3 to TRBJ2-1; D not certain. The CDR3 runs 14 residues. Germline V lookup: CDR1 MNHEY, CDR2 SVGEGT. V dropped 5 bases and J dropped 2 bases, with 10 bases sitting between them. The CDR3 DNA is TGTGCCAGCAGTACCCTTGAGGCCTACAATGAGCAGTTCTTC. It encodes CASSTLEAYNEQFF.

This clonotype has a handful of counts. The V call is TRBV6-5, the J call TRBJ2-7; 10 nucleotides match TRBD2. The CDR3 spans 14 residues. V dropped 4 bases and J dropped 12; count of bases not matched to a gene: 12. Germline V gene sequence: CDR1 MNHEY, CDR2 SVGAGI. The CDR3 DNA sequence: TGTGCCAGCAGTTCCTCTCAGGTTAGCGGGAGGTTGTACTTC. It specifies CASSSSQVSGRLYF.

The gene calls are TRBV28 and TRBJ2-1, with D tentatively TRBD2 (6 bases). The CDR3 is 12 residues long. Germline V gene sequence: CDR1 MDHEN, CDR2 SYDVKM. V lost 3 bases and J 13 bases, leaving 13 bases between the germline ends. This CDR3 is CASSFGPGVQFF. As DNA, the CDR3 is TGTGCCAGCAGTTTTGGTCCGGGGGTACAGTTCTTC. The variable domain in full, completed from reference TRBV28 and TRBJ2-1, reads DVKVTQSSRYLVKRTGEKVFLECVQDMDHENMFWYRQDPGLGLRLIYFSYDVKMKEKGDIPEGYSVSREKKERFSLILESASTNQTSMYLCASSFGPGVQFFGPGTRLTVL.

CDR3 region: CSAWTGATNYGYTF. The CDR3 DNA is TGCAGTGCGTGGACAGGGGCGACTAACTATGGCTACACCTTC. V and J are TRBV20-1 and TRBJ1-2; 9 bases fit TRBD1. Germline trimming cut 6 bases from V and 0 bases from J; bases unmatched to any gene: 5. Germline loops: CDR1 DFQATT, CDR2 SNEGSKA (reference sequence). There are 14 residues in the CDR3.